This T cell receptor beta chain derives from a study of T cells in Graves' hyperthyroidism and ophthalmopathy. Regarding the study as a whole: Also found in blood were most expanded thyroid clonotypes above 0.001. Prediction of ophthalmopathy progression came a median around 6.1 months pre-onset.

The TCR beta CDR3 regions underwent amplification using RNA transcripts as the source. Using the HTBI primer set, a first-round RT-PCR was run on the TCR CDR3. TCRdb re-analysed the multiplex PCR reads in MiXCR, keeping a single row per CDR3 protein. The table records 550,000 to 650,000 distinct CDR3 sequences, over 11% of them present only once. Each patient was aged 18 to 65 and had newly diagnosed hyperthyroidism of under 2 months' duration. This clonotype was counted only a few times. Its antigen is unidentified. This sequence originates from a young woman with Graves' hyperthyroidism that later progressed to Graves' ophthalmopathy. Sequencing input: blood.

The CDR3 DNA follows: TGTGCCAGCAGCCAAGGACTCGACAGGGGGCTTGGAGGGCAGTACTTC. Translating gives CASSQGLDRGLGGQYF. The rearrangement links TRBV4-2 to TRBJ2-7, with TRBD1 matching 10 bases. V lost 1 base and J lost 9; bases outside the gene matches: 12. The CDR3 is made up of 16 amino acids. Germline V gene sequence: CDR1 LGHNA, CDR2 YNFKEQ.